This TCR beta chain was sequenced in a study of STAT5B mutations in CD4+ large granular lymphocyte leukemia. Buffy coats from healthy blood donors served as controls. CDR3 size: 14 residues. Germline CDR1 reads ENHRY; CDR2 reads SYGVKD. The junction had 8 bases not matched to a gene; V was cut back by 0 bases and J by 14 bases. The study, taken as a whole, reports: 8/27 top patient clones versus 2/35 control clones were TRBV06-family.

In this sample, this clone turned up a few times. What it recognizes is unknown. Authors' analysis steps: The detection floor for productive clonotype frequency was 2.59 x 10-5. Only in-frame clones appear in the TCRdb table, and some are missing; sequencing was by immunoSEQ multiplex PCR. For V, J and clone size, that table is used; D and trimming come from the DNA. The data contain approximately 41,000 clones, 85% of them singletons. This chain joins TRBV10-3 and TRBJ1-5, with 9 bases fitting TRBD1. This TCR was recovered from a human donor in good health. The source material was CD4+ T cells from blood buffy coats. In nucleotides, the CDR3 is TGTGCCATCAGTGAGTCAGTAACAGGGGGCGCGGAGCATTTT. As protein: CAISESVTGGAEHF.